This note documents a single TCR beta chain sequence. Its target is not known. Using its own MiXCR run on the reads, TCRdb lists one record per CDR3 protein. The data show just under 500,000 distinct CDR3 sequences, about 33% seen once. The data stem from a study of T cell repertoires in cytomegalovirus infection. Overall study: Public TCR beta signatures marked donors with CMV infection and the matching HLA.

V was clipped by 5 bases and J by 7 bases; unmatched bases: 8. CDR1 is DFQATT and CDR2 is SNEGSKA in the germline V gene (reference sequence). This CDR3 is 14 amino acids long. The input for sequencing was cultured PBMCs, taken from culture after CMV antigen stimulation. The sequence derives from a human donor in good health (CMV status not recorded). Some clones in this sample may be carry-over from other donors' samples. This chain uses TRBV20-1 with TRBJ1-5, with 10 bases that match TRBD1. CDR3 nucleotide sequence: TGCAGTGCTGCGTACGACAGGGGGCACCAGCCCCAGCATTTT. Its translation is CSAAYDRGHQPQHF.